Listed here are 10 T cell receptor beta chains from one sample, sequenced in a study of long-term antiretroviral therapy in people with HIV. Researchers report immunoSEQ v3.0 was run at survey level. TCRdb's copy holds only in-frame clones and misses some; the assay was immunoSEQ multiplex PCR. The sample carries around 36,000 clones, around 74% recorded once. Sequences were derived from unsorted PBMCs, sampled 3 years after starting antiretroviral therapy. The receptors originated from a man aged 45 to 65 with HIV.

V and J are TRBV19 and TRBJ1-2; 10 bases align to TRBD1. In germline, CDR1 is LNHDA, CDR2 SQIVND (reference sequence). V lost 6 bases, J lost 2 bases, and 6 bases stayed unmatched. The CDR3 covers 15 residues. CDR3 region: CASSLDRGRNYGYTF. The CDR3 DNA follows: TGTGCCAGTAGCCTTGACAGGGGGCGCAACTATGGCTACACCTTC.

The chain couples TRBV15 to TRBJ2-5; D ambiguous. Per germline, CDR1 LNHNV and CDR2 YYDKDF (reference sequence). Trimming took 2 bases from V and 5 from J, leaving 9 bases between them. The CDR3 runs to 13 residues. Here the CDR3 reads CATSRYERETQYF. The CDR3 nucleotides are TGTGCCACCAGCAGATATGAAAGGGAGACCCAGTACTTC.

The CDR3 DNA sequence: TGTGCCAGCAGCTTAAGTGGTGCAGGGGAAAACACTGAAGCTTTCTTT. Translated: CASSLSGAGENTEAFF. J is TRBJ1-1 and V is TRBV7-6; D is possibly TRBD1 (6 bases). The CDR3 contains 16 residues. In germline, CDR1 is SGHVS, CDR2 FNYEAQ. Trimming took 2 bases from V and 2 from J, leaving 15 bases between them.

This clone is a singleton in its sample. The chain has TRBV30 and TRBJ1-6, with unresolved D. V lost 3 bases and J lost 13, with 16 bases in between. Germline lookup yields CDR1 GTSNPN and CDR2 SVGIG (reference sequence). The CDR3 runs to 13 residues. Here the CDR3 DNA reads TGTGCCTGGAGGAAACAGCAACTTACTCCCCTCCACTTT. This encodes CAWRKQQLTPLHF.

The chain joins TRBV18 to TRBJ1-1; 7 bases agree with TRBD1. Germline trimming cut 1 base from V and 5 bases from J; bases unmatched to any gene: 4. Looked up from germline, CDR1 is KGHSH and CDR2 is LQKENI. The CDR3 extends over 14 amino acids. The CDR3 loop is CASSPQGARTEAFF. In DNA form, the CDR3 reads TGTGCCAGCTCACCACAGGGGGCTAGGACTGAAGCTTTCTTT.

The rearrangement uses TRBV6-1 and TRBJ2-7; D might be TRBD2 (5 bases). CDR3 length: 13 residues. V lost 6 bases to trimming and J lost 0 bases, with 9 bases between them. Germline V gene lookup returns CDR1 MNHNS and CDR2 SASEGT. The CDR3 DNA follows: TGTGCCAGCAGCCCGGGAATCTCCTACGAGCAGTACTTC. This gives the protein CASSPGISYEQYF.

The J gene is TRBJ2-7, the V gene TRBV2, with D possibly called TRBD1 or TRBD2 (5 bases each). Trimming left V 7 bases short and J 5 bases short, with 12 bases between. CDR3 length: 12 residues. Germline CDR1 and CDR2: SNHLY and FYNNEI. The CDR3 nucleotides read TGTGCCAGCAAGGTCGAGGGGAACGAGCAGTACTTC. As protein: CASKVEGNEQYF.

The J gene is TRBJ1-1, the V gene TRBV18; tentative D call: TRBD1 (6 bases). The germline V gene has CDR1 KGHSH and CDR2 LQKENI. The ends were cut back, 3 bases at V and 0 bases at J, with 8 bases in the middle. CDR3 size: 14 residues. For the CDR3, the DNA is TGTGCCAGCTCACCGACAGGTTTGAACACTGAAGCTTTCTTT. This sequence encodes CASSPTGLNTEAFF.

CDR3: CAWSVLLPGTHYEAFF. The CDR3 DNA follows: TGTGCCTGGAGTGTTCTTCTCCCCGGGACACACTATGAAGCTTTCTTT. The V call is TRBV30, the J call TRBJ1-1; a weak D match, TRBD1 (6 bases). V lost 0 bases and J lost 7, with 21 bases in between. Germline values: CDR1 GTSNPN, CDR2 SVGIG (reference sequence). This CDR3 is built from 16 residues.

The chain combines TRBV18 with TRBJ2-7; 12 positions match TRBD2. This CDR3 spans 16 amino acids. Looked up from germline, CDR1 is KGHSH and CDR2 is LQKENI. The trim removed 0 bases at V and 4 bases at J, leaving 4 bases unmatched. As DNA, the CDR3 is TGTGCCAGCTCACCACCGACTAGCGGGAGTGTTTACGAGCAGTACTTC. Translated: CASSPPTSGSVYEQYF.